This T cell receptor beta chain was retrieved from a study of shared clonotypes between healthy human individuals. Study overall: Sampling drew on donors who were a couple of women and a few men aged 18 to 49. Findings of the study overall: Rarefaction exposed incomplete sorted-subset sequencing despite large depth.

Deep-level running was used for the assay. Assay used: immunoSEQ multiplex PCR; TCRdb lists only in-frame clones, some missing. The repertoire holds millions of clones, 90% to 95% seen once, with over 0.12% in the top ten. Germline loops: CDR1 SNHLY, CDR2 FYNNEI. This CDR3 has 15 amino acids. The V and J ends lost 6 bases and 7 bases, in that order; junction bases with no gene match: 12. As for this clone: What it binds is not known.

This sequence joins TRBV2 and TRBJ1-2; 9 bases agree with TRBD1. The sample consisted of naive CD4+ T cells sorted from blood. Subset reported: CD45RA+ positively selected. The source is a man aged 18-30 years in good health. The CDR3 coding sequence is TGTGCCAGCAGAGCCTTTACAGGGGGCTTGGTTGGCTACACCTTC. It encodes CASRAFTGGLVGYTF.